This paragraph reports one TCR beta chain. Its specificity is not known. TCRdb re-clonotyped the PCR reads through MiXCR. The sample shows 15,000 to 20,000 clones, about 20% of them seen only once. Until they underwent thyroid surgery, no patient had received any treatment. The data were obtained in a study of metastatic and nonmetastatic thyroid tumors. This CDR3 contains 15 residues. Germline V gives CDR1 MNHNS, CDR2 SASEGT. The V end was cut by 2 bases, the J end by 0 bases, with 9 bases between. Study-wide findings and caveats: Malignant tumors reportedly showed significantly higher TCR beta diversity than benign nodules in both blood and tumor.

Sequenced material: adjacent normal tissue. The sequence came from a female donor with papillary thyroid cancer or a benign thyroid nodule (not recorded which). Some clones in this sample may be carry-over from other donors' samples. The rearrangement links TRBV6-1 to TRBJ2-3, with a weak D call TRBD2 (5 bases). CDR3 DNA: TGTGCCAGCAGTGAAACAGCGGAGAGCACAGATACGCAGTATTTT. Translating it yields CASSETAESTDTQYF.